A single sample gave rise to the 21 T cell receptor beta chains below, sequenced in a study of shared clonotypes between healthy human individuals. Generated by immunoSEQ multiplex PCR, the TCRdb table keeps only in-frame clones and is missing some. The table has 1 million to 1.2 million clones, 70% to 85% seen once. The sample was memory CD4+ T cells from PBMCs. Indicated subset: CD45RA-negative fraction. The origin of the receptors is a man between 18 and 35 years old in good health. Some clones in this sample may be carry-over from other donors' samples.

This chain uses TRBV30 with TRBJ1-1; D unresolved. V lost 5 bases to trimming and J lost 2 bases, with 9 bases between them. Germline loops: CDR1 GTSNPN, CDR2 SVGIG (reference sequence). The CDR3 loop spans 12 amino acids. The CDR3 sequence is CAWDMRNTEAFF. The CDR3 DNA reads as TGTGCCTGGGATATGCGCAACACTGAAGCTTTCTTT.

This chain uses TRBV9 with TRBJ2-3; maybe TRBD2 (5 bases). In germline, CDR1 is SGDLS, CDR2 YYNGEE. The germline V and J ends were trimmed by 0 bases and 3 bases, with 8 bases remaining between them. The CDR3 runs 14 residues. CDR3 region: CASSVETRTDTQYF. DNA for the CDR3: TGTGCCAGCAGCGTAGAAACTAGAACAGATACGCAGTATTTT.

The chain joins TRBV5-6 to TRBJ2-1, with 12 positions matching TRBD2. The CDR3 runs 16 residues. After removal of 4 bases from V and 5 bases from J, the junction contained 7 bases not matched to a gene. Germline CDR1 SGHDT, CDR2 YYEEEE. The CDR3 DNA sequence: TGTGCCAGCAGCGTAGGACTAGCGGGGATAAACAATGAGCAGTTCTTC. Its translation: CASSVGLAGINNEQFF. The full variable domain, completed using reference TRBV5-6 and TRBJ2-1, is DAGVTQSPTHLIKTRGQQVTLRCSPKSGHDTVSWYQQALGQGPQFIFQYYEEEERQRGNFPDRFSGHQFPNYSSELNVNALLLGDSALYLCASSVGLAGINNEQFFGPGTRLTVL.

In nucleotides, the CDR3 is TGCGCCAGCAGCCAAGTAGAGGCGTTCTCTGGGGCCAACGTCCTGACTTTC. Its translation is CASSQVEAFSGANVLTF. The V call is TRBV4-1, the J call TRBJ2-6; unclear D gene. The germline gives CDR1 MGHRA, CDR2 YSYEKL. CDR3 size: 17 residues. V was trimmed by 1 base and J by 0 bases, leaving 10 bases between them.

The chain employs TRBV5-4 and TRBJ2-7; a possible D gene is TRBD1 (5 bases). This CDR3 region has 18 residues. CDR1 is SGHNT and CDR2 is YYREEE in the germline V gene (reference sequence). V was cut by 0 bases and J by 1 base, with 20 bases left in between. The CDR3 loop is CASSLADMGWGPSYEQYF. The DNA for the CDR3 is TGTGCCAGCAGCTTGGCGGATATGGGTTGGGGCCCTTCCTACGAGCAGTACTTC. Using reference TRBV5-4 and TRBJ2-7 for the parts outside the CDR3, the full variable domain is ETGVTQSPTHLIKTRGQQVTLRCSSQSGHNTVSWYQQALGQGPQFIFQYYREEENGRGNFPPRFSGLQFPNYSSELNVNALELDDSALYLCASSLADMGWGPSYEQYFGPGTRLTVT.

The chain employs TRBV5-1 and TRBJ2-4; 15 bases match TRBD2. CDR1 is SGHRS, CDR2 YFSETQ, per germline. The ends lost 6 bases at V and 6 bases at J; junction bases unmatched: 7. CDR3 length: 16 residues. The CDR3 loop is CASKGLAGGVGNIQYF. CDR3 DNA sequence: TGCGCCAGCAAGGGACTAGCGGGAGGTGTGGGAAACATTCAGTACTTC.

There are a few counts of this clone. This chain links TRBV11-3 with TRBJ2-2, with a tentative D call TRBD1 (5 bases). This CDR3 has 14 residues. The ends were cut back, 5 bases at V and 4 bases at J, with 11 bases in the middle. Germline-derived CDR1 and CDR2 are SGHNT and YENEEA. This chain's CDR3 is CASSTRQSTGELFF. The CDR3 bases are TGTGCCAGCAGCACCAGACAGTCCACCGGGGAGCTGTTTTTT.

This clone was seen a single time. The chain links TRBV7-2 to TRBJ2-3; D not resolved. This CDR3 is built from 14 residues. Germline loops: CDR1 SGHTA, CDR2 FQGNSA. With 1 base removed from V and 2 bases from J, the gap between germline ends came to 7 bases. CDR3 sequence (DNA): TGTGCCAGCAGCTTAGTTATAGACACAGATACGCAGTATTTT. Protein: CASSLVIDTDTQYF. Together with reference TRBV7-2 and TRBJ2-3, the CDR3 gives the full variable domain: GAGVSQSPSNKVTEKGKDVELRCDPISGHTALYWYRQSLGQGLEFLIYFQGNSAPDKSGLPSDRFSAERTGGSVSTLTIQRTQQEDSAVYLCASSLVIDTDTQYFGPGTRLTVL.

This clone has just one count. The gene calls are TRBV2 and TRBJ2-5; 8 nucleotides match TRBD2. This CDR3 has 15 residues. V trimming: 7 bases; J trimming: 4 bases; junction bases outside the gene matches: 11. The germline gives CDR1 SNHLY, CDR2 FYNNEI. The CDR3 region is CASNNKIAGPETQYF. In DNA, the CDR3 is TGTGCCAGCAATAACAAAATAGCGGGACCAGAGACCCAGTACTTC.

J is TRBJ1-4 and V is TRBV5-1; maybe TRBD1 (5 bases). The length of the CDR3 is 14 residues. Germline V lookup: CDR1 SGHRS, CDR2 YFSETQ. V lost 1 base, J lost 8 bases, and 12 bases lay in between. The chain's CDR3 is CASSLWGTGEKLFF. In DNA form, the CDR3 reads TGCGCCAGCAGCTTGTGGGGGACGGGCGAAAAACTGTTTTTT.

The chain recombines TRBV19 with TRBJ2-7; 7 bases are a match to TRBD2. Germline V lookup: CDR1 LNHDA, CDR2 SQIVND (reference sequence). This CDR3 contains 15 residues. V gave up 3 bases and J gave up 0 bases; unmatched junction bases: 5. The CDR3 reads CASSMTGGSSYEQYF. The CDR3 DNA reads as TGTGCCAGTAGTATGACGGGGGGAAGCTCCTACGAGCAGTACTTC.

CDR3 nucleotides: TGTGCCAGCAGTGAAAGGGCGGGAGCGTTCACAGATACGCAGTATTTT. This encodes CASSERAGAFTDTQYF. The chain has TRBV6-1 and TRBJ2-3; 7 bases agree with TRBD2. V shed 2 bases and J 2 bases; nucleotides not matched to a gene: 7. The CDR3 sequence is 16 residues long. Germline V lookup: CDR1 MNHNS, CDR2 SASEGT.

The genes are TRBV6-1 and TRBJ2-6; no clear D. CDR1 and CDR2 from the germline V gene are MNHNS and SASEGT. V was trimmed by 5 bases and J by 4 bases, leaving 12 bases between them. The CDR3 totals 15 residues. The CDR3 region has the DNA TGTGCCAGCAGTCCGGGTGGCGAAGGGGCCAACGTCCTGACTTTC. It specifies CASSPGGEGANVLTF.

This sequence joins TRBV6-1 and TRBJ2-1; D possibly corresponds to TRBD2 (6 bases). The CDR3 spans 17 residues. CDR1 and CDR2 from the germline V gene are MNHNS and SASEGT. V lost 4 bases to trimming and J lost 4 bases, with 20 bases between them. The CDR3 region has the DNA TGTGCCAGCAGTGTCATGAGCGGGCCCCGATCTTACAATGAGCAGTTCTTC. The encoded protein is CASSVMSGPRSYNEQFF.

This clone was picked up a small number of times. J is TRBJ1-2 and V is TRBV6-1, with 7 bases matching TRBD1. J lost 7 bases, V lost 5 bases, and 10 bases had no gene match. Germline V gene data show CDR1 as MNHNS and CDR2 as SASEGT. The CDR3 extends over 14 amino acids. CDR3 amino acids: CASSIQQGSGGYTF. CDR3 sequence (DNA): TGTGCCAGCAGTATCCAACAGGGGAGCGGTGGCTACACCTTC.

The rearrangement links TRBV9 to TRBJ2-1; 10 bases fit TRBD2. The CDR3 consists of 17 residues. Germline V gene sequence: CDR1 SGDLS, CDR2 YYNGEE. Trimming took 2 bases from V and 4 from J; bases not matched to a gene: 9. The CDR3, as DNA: TGTGCCAGCAGCGTTAGTACCACTAGCGGGAAATACAATGAGCAGTTCTTC. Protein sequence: CASSVSTTSGKYNEQFF.

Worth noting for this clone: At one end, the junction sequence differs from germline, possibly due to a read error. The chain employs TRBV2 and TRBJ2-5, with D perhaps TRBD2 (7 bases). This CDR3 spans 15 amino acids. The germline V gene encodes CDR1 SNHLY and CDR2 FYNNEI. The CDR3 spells CAISLGGAQQEAQYF. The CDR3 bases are TGTGCCATTTCTCTTGGGGGGGCCCAACAAGAGGCCCAGTACTTC. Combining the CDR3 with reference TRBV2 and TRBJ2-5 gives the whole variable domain EPEVTQTPSHQVTQMGQEVILRCVPISNHLYFYWYRQILGQKVEFLVSFYNNEISEKSEIFDDQFSVERPDGSNFTLKIRSTKLEDSAMYFCAISLGGAQQEAQYFGPGTRLLVL.

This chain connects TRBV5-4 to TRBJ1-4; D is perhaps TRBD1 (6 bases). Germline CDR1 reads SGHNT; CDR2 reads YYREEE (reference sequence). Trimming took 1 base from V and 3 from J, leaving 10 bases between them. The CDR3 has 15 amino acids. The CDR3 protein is CASSLKTGSNEKLFF. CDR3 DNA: TGTGCCAGCAGCTTGAAGACAGGCTCTAATGAAAAACTGTTTTTT. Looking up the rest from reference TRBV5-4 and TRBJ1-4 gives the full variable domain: ETGVTQSPTHLIKTRGQQVTLRCSSQSGHNTVSWYQQALGQGPQFIFQYYREEENGRGNFPPRFSGLQFPNYSSELNVNALELDDSALYLCASSLKTGSNEKLFFGSGTQLSVL.

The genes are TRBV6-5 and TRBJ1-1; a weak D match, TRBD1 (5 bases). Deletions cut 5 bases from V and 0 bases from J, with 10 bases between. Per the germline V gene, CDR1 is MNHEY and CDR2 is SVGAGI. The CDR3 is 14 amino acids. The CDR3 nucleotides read TGTGCCAGCAGTCGGGGACGCCTGAACACTGAAGCTTTCTTT. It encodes CASSRGRLNTEAFF.

Here the CDR3 reads CASSFDPQGDGNTIYF. The CDR3 DNA sequence: TGTGCCAGCAGCTTCGACCCCCAGGGAGACGGAAACACCATATATTTT. The gene calls are TRBV9 and TRBJ1-3; D may be TRBD1 (5 bases). The CDR3 loop spans 16 amino acids. Trimming removed 4 bases from V and 4 bases from J, with 18 bases in between. Germline V CDR1 and CDR2: SGDLS, YYNGEE.

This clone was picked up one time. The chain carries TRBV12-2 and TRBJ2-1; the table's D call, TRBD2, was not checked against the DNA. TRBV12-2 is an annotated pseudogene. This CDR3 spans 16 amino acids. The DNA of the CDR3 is TGTGCAAGTCGCTCCAAACCCAGCGGGAGGGGCGATGAGCAGTTCTTC. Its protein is CASRSKPSGRGDEQFF.